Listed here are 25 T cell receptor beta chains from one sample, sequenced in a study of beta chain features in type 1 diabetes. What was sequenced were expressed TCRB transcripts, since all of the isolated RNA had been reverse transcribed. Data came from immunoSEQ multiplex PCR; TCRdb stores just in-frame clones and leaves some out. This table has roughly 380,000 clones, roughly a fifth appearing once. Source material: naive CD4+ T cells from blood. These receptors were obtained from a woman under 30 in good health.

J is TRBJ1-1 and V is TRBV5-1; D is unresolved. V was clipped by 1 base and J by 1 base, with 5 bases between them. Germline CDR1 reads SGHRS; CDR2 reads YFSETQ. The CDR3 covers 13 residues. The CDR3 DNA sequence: TGCGCCAGCAGCTTGTGGCAGAACACTGAAGCTTTCTTT. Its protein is CASSLWQNTEAFF.

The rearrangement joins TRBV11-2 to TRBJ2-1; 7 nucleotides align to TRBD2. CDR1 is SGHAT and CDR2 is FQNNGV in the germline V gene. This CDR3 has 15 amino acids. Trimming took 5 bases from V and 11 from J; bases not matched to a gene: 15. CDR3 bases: TGTGCCAGCAGCGCCGGTGGGGGGAGGGCCTTTAAGCAGTTCTTC. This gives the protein CASSAGGGRAFKQFF. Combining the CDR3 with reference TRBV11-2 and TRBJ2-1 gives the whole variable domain EAGVAQSPRYKIIEKRQSVAFWCNPISGHATLYWYQQILGQGPKLLIQFQNNGVVDDSQLPKDRFSAERLKGVDSTLKIQPAKLEDSAVYLCASSAGGGRAFKQFFGPGTRLTVL.

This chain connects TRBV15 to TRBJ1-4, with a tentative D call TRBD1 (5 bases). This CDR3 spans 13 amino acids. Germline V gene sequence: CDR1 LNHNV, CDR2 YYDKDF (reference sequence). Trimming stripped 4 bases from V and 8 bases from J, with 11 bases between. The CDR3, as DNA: TGTGCCACCAGCACCCGGACAAGAGAAAAACTGTTTTTT. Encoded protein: CATSTRTREKLFF.

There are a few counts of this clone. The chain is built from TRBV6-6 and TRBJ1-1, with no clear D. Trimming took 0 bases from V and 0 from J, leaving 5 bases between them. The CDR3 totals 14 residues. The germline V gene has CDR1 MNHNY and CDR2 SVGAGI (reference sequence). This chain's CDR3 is CASSYSSLNTEAFF. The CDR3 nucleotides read TGTGCCAGCAGTTACTCCTCCTTGAACACTGAAGCTTTCTTT.

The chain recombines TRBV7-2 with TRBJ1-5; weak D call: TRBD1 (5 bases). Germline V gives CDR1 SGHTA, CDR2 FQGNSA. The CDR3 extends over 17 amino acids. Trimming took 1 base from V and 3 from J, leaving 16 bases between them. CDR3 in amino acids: CASSLEMAGLLNQPQHF. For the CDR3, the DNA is TGTGCCAGCAGCTTAGAGATGGCAGGGCTCCTCAATCAGCCCCAGCATTTT.

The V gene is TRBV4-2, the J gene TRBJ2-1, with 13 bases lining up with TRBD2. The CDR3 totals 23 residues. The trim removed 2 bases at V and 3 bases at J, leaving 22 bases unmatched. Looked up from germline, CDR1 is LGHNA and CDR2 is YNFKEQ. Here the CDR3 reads CASSQNVPGQEQGLAGSYNEQFF. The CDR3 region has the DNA TGTGCCAGCAGCCAAAATGTCCCGGGACAGGAACAGGGACTAGCGGGGAGCTACAATGAGCAGTTCTTC.

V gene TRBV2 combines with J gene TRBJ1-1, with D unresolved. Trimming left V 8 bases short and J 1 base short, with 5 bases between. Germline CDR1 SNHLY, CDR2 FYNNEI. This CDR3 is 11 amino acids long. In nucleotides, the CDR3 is TGTGCCAGCGGAGGGAACACTGAAGCTTTCTTT. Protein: CASGGNTEAFF.

The CDR3 is CAISVGGAGSQPQHF. CDR3 DNA: TGTGCCATCAGTGTAGGGGGGGCTGGGAGTCAGCCCCAGCATTTT. This chain joins TRBV10-3 and TRBJ1-5; possibly TRBD1 for D (6 bases). The CDR3 spans 15 residues. V was clipped by 4 bases and J by 6 bases, with 16 bases between them. Per the germline V gene, CDR1 is ENHRY and CDR2 is SYGVKD.

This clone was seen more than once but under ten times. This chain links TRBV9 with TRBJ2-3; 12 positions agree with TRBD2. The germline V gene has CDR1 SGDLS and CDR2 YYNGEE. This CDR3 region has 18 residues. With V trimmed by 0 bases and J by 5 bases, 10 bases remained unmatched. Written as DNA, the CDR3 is TGTGCCAGCAGCGTAGCTTCTAGCGGGGGGGCCGGCGAAGATACGCAGTATTTT. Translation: CASSVASSGGAGEDTQYF.

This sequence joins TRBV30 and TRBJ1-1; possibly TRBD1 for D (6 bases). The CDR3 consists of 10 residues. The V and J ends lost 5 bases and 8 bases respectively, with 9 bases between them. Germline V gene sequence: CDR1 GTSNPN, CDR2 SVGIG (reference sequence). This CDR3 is CAWAGQEAFF. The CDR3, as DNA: TGTGCCTGGGCAGGACAGGAAGCTTTCTTT. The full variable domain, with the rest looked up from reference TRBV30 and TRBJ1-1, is SQTIHQWPATLVQPVGSPLSLECTVEGTSNPNLYWYRQAAGRGLQLLFYSVGIGQISSEVPQNLSASRPQDRQFILSSKKLLLSDSGFYLCAWAGQEAFFGQGTRLTVV.

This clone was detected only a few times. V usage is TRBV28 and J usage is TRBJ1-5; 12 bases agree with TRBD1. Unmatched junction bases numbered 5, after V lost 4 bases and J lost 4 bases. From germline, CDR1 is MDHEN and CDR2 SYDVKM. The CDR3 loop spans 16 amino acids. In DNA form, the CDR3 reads TGTGCCAGCAGTTCGGGACAGGGGGCAGGGAATCAGCCCCAGCATTTT. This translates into CASSSGQGAGNQPQHF. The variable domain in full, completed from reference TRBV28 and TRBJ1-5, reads DVKVTQSSRYLVKRTGEKVFLECVQDMDHENMFWYRQDPGLGLRLIYFSYDVKMKEKGDIPEGYSVSREKKERFSLILESASTNQTSMYLCASSSGQGAGNQPQHFGDGTRLSIL.

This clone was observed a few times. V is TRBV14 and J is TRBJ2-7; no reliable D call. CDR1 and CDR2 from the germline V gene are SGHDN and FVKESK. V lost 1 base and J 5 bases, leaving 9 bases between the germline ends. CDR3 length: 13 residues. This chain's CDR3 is CASSQGYRDEQYF. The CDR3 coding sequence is TGTGCCAGCAGCCAAGGCTACAGAGACGAGCAGTACTTC.

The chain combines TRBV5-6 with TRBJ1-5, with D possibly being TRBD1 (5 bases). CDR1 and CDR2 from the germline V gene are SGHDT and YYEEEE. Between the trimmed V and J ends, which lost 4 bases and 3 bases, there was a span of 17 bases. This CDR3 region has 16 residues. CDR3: CASSLTGRQLNQPQHF. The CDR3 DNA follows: TGTGCCAGCAGCCTTACCGGACGACAGCTCAATCAGCCCCAGCATTTT.

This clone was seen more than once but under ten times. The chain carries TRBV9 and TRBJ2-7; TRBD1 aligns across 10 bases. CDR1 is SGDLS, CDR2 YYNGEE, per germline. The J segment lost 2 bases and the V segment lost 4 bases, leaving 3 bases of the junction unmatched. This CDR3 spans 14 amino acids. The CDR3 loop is CASSLGQGPYEQYF. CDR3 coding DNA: TGTGCCAGCAGCTTGGGACAGGGGCCCTACGAGCAGTACTTC. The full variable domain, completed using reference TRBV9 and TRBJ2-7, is DSGVTQTPKHLITATGQRVTLRCSPRSGDLSVYWYQQSLDQGLQFLIQYYNGEERAKGNILERFSAQQFPDLHSELNLSSLELGDSALYFCASSLGQGPYEQYFGPGTRLTVT.

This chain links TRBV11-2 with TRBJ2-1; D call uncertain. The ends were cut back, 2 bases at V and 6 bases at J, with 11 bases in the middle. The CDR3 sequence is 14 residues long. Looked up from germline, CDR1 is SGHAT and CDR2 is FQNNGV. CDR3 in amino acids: CASSLIAGSNEQFF. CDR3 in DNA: TGTGCCAGCAGCTTAATTGCAGGATCCAATGAGCAGTTCTTC. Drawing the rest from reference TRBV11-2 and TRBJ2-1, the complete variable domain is EAGVAQSPRYKIIEKRQSVAFWCNPISGHATLYWYQQILGQGPKLLIQFQNNGVVDDSQLPKDRFSAERLKGVDSTLKIQPAKLEDSAVYLCASSLIAGSNEQFFGPGTRLTVL.

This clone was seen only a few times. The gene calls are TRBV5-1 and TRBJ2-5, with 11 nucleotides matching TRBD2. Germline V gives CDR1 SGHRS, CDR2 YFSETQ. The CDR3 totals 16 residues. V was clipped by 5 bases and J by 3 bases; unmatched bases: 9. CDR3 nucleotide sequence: TGCGCCAGCAGTTTTGCACCGGGACTAGCGGAAGAGACCCAGTACTTC. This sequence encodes CASSFAPGLAEETQYF.

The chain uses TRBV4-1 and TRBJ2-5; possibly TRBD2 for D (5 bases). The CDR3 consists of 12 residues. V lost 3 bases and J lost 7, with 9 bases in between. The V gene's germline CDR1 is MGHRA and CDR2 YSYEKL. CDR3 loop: CASSQVLGTQYF. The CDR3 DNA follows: TGCGCCAGCAGCCAGGTACTAGGGACCCAGTACTTC.

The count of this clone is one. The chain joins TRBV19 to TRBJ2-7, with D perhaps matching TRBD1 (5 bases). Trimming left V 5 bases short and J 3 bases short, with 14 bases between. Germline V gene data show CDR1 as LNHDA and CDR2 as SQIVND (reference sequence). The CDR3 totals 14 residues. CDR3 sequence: CASSPMTEYYEQYF. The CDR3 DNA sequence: TGTGCCAGTAGTCCAATGACAGAATACTACGAGCAGTACTTC.

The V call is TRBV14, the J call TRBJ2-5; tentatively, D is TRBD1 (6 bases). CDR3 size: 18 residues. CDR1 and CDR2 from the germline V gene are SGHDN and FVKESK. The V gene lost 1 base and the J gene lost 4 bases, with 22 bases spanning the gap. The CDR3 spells CASSQGSLGQTSGETQYF. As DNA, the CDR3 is TGTGCCAGCAGCCAAGGCTCTCTTGGACAGACTTCGGGAGAGACCCAGTACTTC.

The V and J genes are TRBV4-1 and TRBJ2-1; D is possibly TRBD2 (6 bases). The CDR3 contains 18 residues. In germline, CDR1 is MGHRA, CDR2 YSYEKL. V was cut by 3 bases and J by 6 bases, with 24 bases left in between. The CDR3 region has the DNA TGCGCCAGCAGCCAGGGGCGGGTCGGGAGAGGGGCTGGCAATGAGCAGTTCTTC. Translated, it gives CASSQGRVGRGAGNEQFF.

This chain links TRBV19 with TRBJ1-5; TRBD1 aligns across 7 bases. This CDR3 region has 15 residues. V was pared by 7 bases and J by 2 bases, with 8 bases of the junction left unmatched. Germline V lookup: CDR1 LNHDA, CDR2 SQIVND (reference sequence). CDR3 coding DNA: TGTGCCAGTACCTCTAGACAGGGTGGCAATCAGCCCCAGCATTTT. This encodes CASTSRQGGNQPQHF.

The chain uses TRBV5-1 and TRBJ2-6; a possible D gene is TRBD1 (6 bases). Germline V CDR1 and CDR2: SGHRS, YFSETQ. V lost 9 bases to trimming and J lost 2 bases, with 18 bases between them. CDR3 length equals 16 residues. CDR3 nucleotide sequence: TGCGCCACCGCCGACCCCACAGGGACTGGGGCCAACGTCCTGACTTTC. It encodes CATADPTGTGANVLTF. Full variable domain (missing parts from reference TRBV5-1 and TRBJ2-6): KAGVTQTPRYLIKTRGQQVTLSCSPISGHRSVSWYQQTPGQGLQFLFEYFSETQRNKGNFPGRFSGRQFSNSRSEMNVSTLELGDSALYLCATADPTGTGANVLTFGAGSRLTVL.

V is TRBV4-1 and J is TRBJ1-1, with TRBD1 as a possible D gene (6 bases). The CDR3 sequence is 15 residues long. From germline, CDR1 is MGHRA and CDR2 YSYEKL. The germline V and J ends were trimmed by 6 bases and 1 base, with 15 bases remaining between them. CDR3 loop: CASSPRGNGNTEAFF. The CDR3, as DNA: TGCGCCAGCAGTCCCAGGGGAAACGGGAACACTGAAGCTTTCTTT.

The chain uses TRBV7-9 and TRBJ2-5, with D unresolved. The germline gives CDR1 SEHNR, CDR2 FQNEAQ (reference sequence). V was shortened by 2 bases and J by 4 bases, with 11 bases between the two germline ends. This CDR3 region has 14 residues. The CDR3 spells CASSLNWRAETQYF. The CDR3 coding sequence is TGTGCCAGCAGCTTAAACTGGAGAGCAGAGACCCAGTACTTC.

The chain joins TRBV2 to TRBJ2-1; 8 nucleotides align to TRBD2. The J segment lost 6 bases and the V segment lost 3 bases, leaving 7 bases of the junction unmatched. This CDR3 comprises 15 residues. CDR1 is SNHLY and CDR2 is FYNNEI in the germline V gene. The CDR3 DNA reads TGTGCCAGCAGTGACTACGGGGGGGCCCTCAATGAGCAGTTCTTC. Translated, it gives CASSDYGGALNEQFF.